Included here is one TCR beta chain sequence, with context. Its target is not known. The donors were all Caucasian adults (living in Nashville, Tennessee). The data belong to a study of shared clonotypes between healthy human individuals. Sequenced by immunoSEQ multiplex PCR; TCRdb stores in-frame clones only, minus some. The table includes millions of clones, around nine tenths detected once. Study results and caveats: Several donors showed sharing of approximately 4.7% of naive CD4 clonotypes. Relative to memory subsets, naive subsets generally showed larger estimated richness. The four-donor shared clonotypes exceeded non-shared clonotypes in generation probability, with non-shared ones scoring lower.

Specimen: naive CD4+ T cells sorted from blood. Subset meaning: CD45RA+ positively selected. The receptor's source is a man younger than 35 in good health.

The CDR3 region is CASSPGRDRPLIQYF. The CDR3 DNA reads TGTGCCAGCAGCCCCGGACGGGACAGGCCCCTGATCCAGTACTTC. The genes are TRBV5-4 and TRBJ2-7, with 8 bases aligning to TRBD1. V trimming: 4 bases; J trimming: 10 bases; junction bases outside the gene matches: 16. The CDR3 covers 15 residues. From germline, CDR1 is SGHNT and CDR2 YYREEE (reference sequence).